This entry lists 18 T cell receptor beta chains sequenced from one sample in a study of shared clonotypes between healthy human individuals. Only in-frame clones appear in the TCRdb table, and some are missing; sequencing was by immunoSEQ multiplex PCR. The sample records about 2.4 million clones, roughly 92% being singletons. The sequenced material came from naive CD4+ T cells sorted from blood. As to subset: CD45RA+ positively selected. These receptors were collected from a man between 18 and 29 years old in good health.

This CDR3 is CASSYSKGQNYEQYF. The DNA for the CDR3 is TGTGCCAGCAGTTACTCGAAGGGCCAAAACTACGAGCAGTACTTC. The chain recombines TRBV6-5 with TRBJ2-7, with unresolved D. Trimming stripped 0 bases from V and 3 bases from J, with 12 bases between. In germline, CDR1 is MNHEY, CDR2 SVGAGI. This CDR3 is built from 15 residues.

CDR3 bases: TGTGCCAGCAGCTCAAGCGGGAGAGAAGTCGAGCAGTACTTC. This encodes CASSSSGREVEQYF. V and J are TRBV7-2 and TRBJ2-7; the match to TRBD2 covers 8 bases. The CDR3 length is 14 residues. V gave up 4 bases and J gave up 6 bases; unmatched junction bases: 8. CDR1 is SGHTA and CDR2 is FQGNSA in the germline V gene.

This rearrangement joins TRBV9 to TRBJ2-1, with D tentatively TRBD1 (6 bases). The germline V gene has CDR1 SGDLS and CDR2 YYNGEE. V lost 3 bases and J 4 bases, leaving 11 bases between the germline ends. The CDR3 sequence is 14 residues long. The CDR3 DNA is TGTGCCAGCAGCGCGGTGGGGGCGTACAATGAGCAGTTCTTC. The encoded protein is CASSAVGAYNEQFF.

Regarding this clone: Other DNA sequences in this sample translate to the same CDR3. The J gene is TRBJ2-4, the V gene TRBV2; possibly TRBD2 for D (5 bases). CDR1 is SNHLY and CDR2 is FYNNEI in the germline V gene. This CDR3 comprises 15 residues. V was clipped by 3 bases and J by 0 bases, with 9 bases between them. DNA of the CDR3: TGTGCCAGCAGTGAGGCGGGTCTAGCCAAAAACATTCAGTACTTC. The encoded protein is CASSEAGLAKNIQYF.

The J gene is TRBJ2-1, the V gene TRBV5-1, with 12 bases matching TRBD2. V was clipped by 4 bases and J by 8 bases; unmatched bases: 10. The CDR3 runs to 16 residues. CDR1 and CDR2 from the germline V gene are SGHRS and YFSETQ. This CDR3 is CASSQLAGGWDDEQFF. In DNA, the CDR3 is TGCGCCAGCAGCCAACTAGCGGGAGGTTGGGATGATGAGCAGTTCTTC.

V usage is TRBV20-1 and J usage is TRBJ1-2; D is unclear. V gave up 6 bases and J gave up 4 bases, with 3 bases separating them. Germline values: CDR1 DFQATT, CDR2 SNEGSKA (reference sequence). The CDR3 extends over 9 amino acids. The CDR3 sequence: CSATYGYTF. In DNA, the CDR3 is TGCAGTGCGACCTATGGCTACACCTTC.

The chain uses TRBV30 and TRBJ1-5; D is undetermined. Trimming cost V 1 base and J 2 bases, with 12 bases left between them. Germline CDR1 reads GTSNPN; CDR2 reads SVGIG (reference sequence). This CDR3 spans 15 amino acids. CDR3 sequence (DNA): TGTGCCTGGAGTGGGGCCCCCGAGGGCAATCAGCCCCAGCATTTT. It codes for CAWSGAPEGNQPQHF.

The chain has TRBV5-5 and TRBJ2-7; 8 bases agree with TRBD1. CDR1 is SGHKS, CDR2 YYEKEE, per germline (reference sequence). The CDR3 contains 15 residues. With 3 bases clipped from V and 5 bases from J, the junction kept 10 bases outside the gene matches. The CDR3 loop reads CASSSSRTGNHEQYF. In DNA, the CDR3 is TGTGCCAGCAGCTCCTCCAGGACAGGGAACCACGAGCAGTACTTC.

The J gene is TRBJ2-1, the V gene TRBV7-6, with a tentative D call TRBD2 (6 bases). Deletions cut 5 bases from V and 0 bases from J, with 14 bases between. The germline CDR1 and CDR2 sequences are SGHVS and FNYEAQ. The length of the CDR3 is 16 residues. The CDR3 DNA sequence: TGTGCCAGCAGCGTCATATCCGGGGGCTCCTACAATGAGCAGTTCTTC. It translates to CASSVISGGSYNEQFF.

This chain connects TRBV25-1 to TRBJ1-2; D not certain. CDR3 length equals 13 residues. Trimming took 6 bases from V and 0 from J, leaving 8 bases between them. In germline, CDR1 is MGHDK, CDR2 SYGVNS. The CDR3 is CASRDGANYGYTF. Here the CDR3 DNA reads TGTGCCAGCAGGGACGGGGCTAACTATGGCTACACCTTC.

CDR3 sequence (DNA): TGTGCCAGCAGCTGGAAAGGACTAGCGGATAACAATGAGCAGTTCTTC. Residues: CASSWKGLADNNEQFF. The J gene is TRBJ2-1, the V gene TRBV11-3; TRBD2 agrees at 10 bases. Per germline, CDR1 SGHNT and CDR2 YENEEA. The CDR3 spans 16 residues. With V trimmed by 4 bases and J by 5 bases, 8 bases remained unmatched.

The CDR3 DNA sequence: TGTGCCAGTATGGAAGCGGGAGTCGGAGAGACCCAGTACTTC. This encodes CASMEAGVGETQYF. The chain recombines TRBV19 with TRBJ2-5, with 8 bases fitting TRBD2. Germline CDR1 reads LNHDA; CDR2 reads SQIVND (reference sequence). This CDR3 spans 14 amino acids. Germline trimming cut 7 bases from V and 4 bases from J; bases unmatched to any gene: 8.

CDR3 sequence: CAIAQGRADTQYF. CDR3 nucleotide sequence: TGTGCCATCGCCCAGGGTAGGGCAGATACGCAGTATTTT. The chain couples TRBV10-3 to TRBJ2-3; D may be TRBD1 (5 bases). This CDR3 has 13 residues. Germline-derived CDR1 and CDR2 are ENHRY and SYGVKD. The germline V and J ends were trimmed by 8 bases and 4 bases, with 13 bases remaining between them.

The chain recombines TRBV9 with TRBJ2-7; 7 bases match TRBD1. The CDR3 loop spans 14 amino acids. J lost 4 bases, V lost 4 bases, and 8 bases had no gene match. In germline, CDR1 is SGDLS, CDR2 YYNGEE. CDR3 amino acids: CASSITDRSYEQYF. As DNA, the CDR3 is TGTGCCAGCAGCATAACGGACAGGAGTTACGAGCAGTACTTC.

The gene calls are TRBV10-2 and TRBJ2-7; a weak D match, TRBD2 (6 bases). There are 17 residues in the CDR3. With 6 bases removed from V and 0 bases from J, the gap between germline ends came to 21 bases. Germline V gene lookup returns CDR1 WSHSY and CDR2 SAAADI. CDR3 region: CASSNPTGTSTSYEQYF. DNA of the CDR3: TGCGCCAGCAGCAACCCTACCGGGACTTCAACCTCCTACGAGCAGTACTTC.

The rearrangement joins TRBV28 to TRBJ2-5; D remains unclear. The CDR3 is 14 amino acids. V gave up 7 bases and J gave up 4 bases, with 16 bases separating them. Germline-derived CDR1 and CDR2 are MDHEN and SYDVKM. Here the CDR3 reads CASTPPGMGETQYF. The CDR3 DNA reads TGTGCCAGCACCCCCCCGGGCATGGGAGAGACCCAGTACTTC.

This chain links TRBV27 with TRBJ1-4; 10 bases fit TRBD1. CDR1 MNHEY and CDR2 SMNVEV come from the germline V gene (reference sequence). Trimming took 6 bases from V and 10 from J; bases not matched to a gene: 17. CDR3 length equals 17 residues. The CDR3: CASSIPYFRDRGGKLFF. The DNA for the CDR3 is TGTGCCAGCAGCATCCCCTACTTCCGGGACAGGGGTGGAAAACTGTTTTTT.

The chain carries TRBV7-9 and TRBJ2-7, with D perhaps TRBD1 (6 bases). The CDR3 sequence is 15 residues long. Trimming took 5 bases from V and 7 from J, leaving 21 bases between them. Looked up from germline, CDR1 is SEHNR and CDR2 is FQNEAQ (reference sequence). DNA of the CDR3: TGTGCCAGCAGCCCGTTGGACAGAAGGGGGATGGAGCAGTACTTC. Translation gives CASSPLDRRGMEQYF.